The entry below describes one TCR beta chain. What it binds is not known. The CDR3 sequence is 14 residues long. Germline CDR1 is SGDLS and CDR2 is YYNGEE. This entry is derived from a study of monozygotic twins with inflammatory bowel disease. Study observations and caveats: Relative clonotype sharing with others was diminished in IBD patients versus healthy twins, particularly with disease activity.

Total RNA amounting to approximately 3,300 ng went into each TCR library. UMIs were attached via template switching, each with a 6-nucleotide sample barcode. TCRdb reprocessed the 5' RACE reads, keeping one entry per CDR3 protein, no DNA. The clone table shows 140,000 to 150,000 distinct CDR3 sequences, with the ten largest holding roughly 1.2%. This chain connects TRBV9 to TRBJ2-7; TCRdb returns TRBD1, unconfirmable since there is no DNA. The specimen was blood. The sequence derives from a human donor with ulcerative colitis or Crohn's disease, or a healthy co-twin of an affected twin (not recorded which). CDR3 amino acids: CASSGTGRSYEQYF.